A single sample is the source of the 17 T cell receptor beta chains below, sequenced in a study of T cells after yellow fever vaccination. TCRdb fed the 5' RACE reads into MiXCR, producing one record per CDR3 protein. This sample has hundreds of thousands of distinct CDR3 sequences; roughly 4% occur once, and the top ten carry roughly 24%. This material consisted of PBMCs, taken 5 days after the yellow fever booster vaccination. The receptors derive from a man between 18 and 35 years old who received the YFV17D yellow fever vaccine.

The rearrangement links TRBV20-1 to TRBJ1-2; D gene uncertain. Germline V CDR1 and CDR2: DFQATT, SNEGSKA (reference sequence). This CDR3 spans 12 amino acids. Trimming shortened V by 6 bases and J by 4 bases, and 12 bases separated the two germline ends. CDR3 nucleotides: TGCAGTGCGGACCAGTCAGGCTATGGCTACACCTTC. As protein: CSADQSGYGYTF.

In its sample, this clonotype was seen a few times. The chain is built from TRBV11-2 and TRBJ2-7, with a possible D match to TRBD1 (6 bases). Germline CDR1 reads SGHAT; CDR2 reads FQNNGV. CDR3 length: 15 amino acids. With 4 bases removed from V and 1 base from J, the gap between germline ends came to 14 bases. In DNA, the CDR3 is TGTGCCAGCAGCTCAGACTCCGGGACATCCTACGAGCAGTACTTC. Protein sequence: CASSSDSGTSYEQYF.

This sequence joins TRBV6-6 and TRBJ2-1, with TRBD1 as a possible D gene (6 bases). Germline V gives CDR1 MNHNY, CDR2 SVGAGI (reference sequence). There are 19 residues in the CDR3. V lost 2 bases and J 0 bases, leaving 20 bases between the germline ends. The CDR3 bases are TGTGCCAGCAGTTACGGGTGGGGGCAGGCCGCGGGCTCCTACAATGAGCAGTTCTTC. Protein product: CASSYGWGQAAGSYNEQFF.

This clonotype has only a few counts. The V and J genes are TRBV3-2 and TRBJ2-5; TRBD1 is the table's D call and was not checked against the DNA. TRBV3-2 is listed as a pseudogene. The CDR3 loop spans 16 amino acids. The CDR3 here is CASSQDHWRGQETQYF. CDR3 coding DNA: TGTGCCAGCAGCCAAGATCACTGGCGCGGCCAAGAGACCCAGTACTTC.

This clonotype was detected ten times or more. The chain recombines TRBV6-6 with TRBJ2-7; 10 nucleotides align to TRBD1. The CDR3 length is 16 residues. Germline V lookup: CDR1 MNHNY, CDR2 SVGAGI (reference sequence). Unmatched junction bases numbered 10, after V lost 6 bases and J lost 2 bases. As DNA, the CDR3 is TGTGCCAGCAGCAGACTGCCGGGACAGGGGCCCTACGAGCAGTACGTC. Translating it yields CASSRLPGQGPYEQYV.

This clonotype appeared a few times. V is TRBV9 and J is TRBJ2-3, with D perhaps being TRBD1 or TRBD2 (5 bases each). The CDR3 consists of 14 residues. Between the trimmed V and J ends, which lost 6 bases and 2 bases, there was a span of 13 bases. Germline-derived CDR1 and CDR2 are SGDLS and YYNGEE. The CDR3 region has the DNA TGTGCCAGCAACGGGGCACAGAACACAGATACGCAGTATTTT. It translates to CASNGAQNTDTQYF.

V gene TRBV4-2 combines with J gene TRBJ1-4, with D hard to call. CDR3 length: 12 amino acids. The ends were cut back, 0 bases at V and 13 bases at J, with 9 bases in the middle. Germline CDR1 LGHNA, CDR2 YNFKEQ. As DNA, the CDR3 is TGTGCCAGCAGCCAAGAGGACGTAAGACTGTTTTTT. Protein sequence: CASSQEDVRLFF.

This CDR3 reads CATSASGRNEQFF. The CDR3 DNA follows: TGTGCCACCAGTGCCTCGGGACGGAATGAGCAGTTCTTC. The chain employs TRBV24-1 and TRBJ2-1, with D tentatively TRBD1 or TRBD2 (5 bases each). V was shortened by 5 bases and J by 7 bases, with 11 bases between the two germline ends. The CDR3 contains 13 residues. Per the germline V gene, CDR1 is KGHDR and CDR2 is SFDVKD.

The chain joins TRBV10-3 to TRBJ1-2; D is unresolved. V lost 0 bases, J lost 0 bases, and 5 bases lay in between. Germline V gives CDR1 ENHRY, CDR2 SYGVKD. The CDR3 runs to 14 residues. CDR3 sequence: CAISESGANYGYTF. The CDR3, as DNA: TGTGCCATCAGTGAGTCGGGAGCTAACTATGGCTACACCTTC.

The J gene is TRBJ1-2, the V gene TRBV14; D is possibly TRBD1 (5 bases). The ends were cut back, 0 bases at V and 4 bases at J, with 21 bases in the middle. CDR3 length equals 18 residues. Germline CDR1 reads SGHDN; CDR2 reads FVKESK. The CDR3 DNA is TGTGCCAGCAGCCAAGAAGCCTTACAGTTCCCGAGGGGCTATGGCTACACCTTC. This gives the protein CASSQEALQFPRGYGYTF.

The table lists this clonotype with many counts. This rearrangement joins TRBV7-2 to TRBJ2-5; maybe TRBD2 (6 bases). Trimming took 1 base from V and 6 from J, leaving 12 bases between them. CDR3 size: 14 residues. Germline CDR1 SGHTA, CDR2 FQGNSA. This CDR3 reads CASSLGLAMQTQYF. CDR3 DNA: TGTGCCAGCAGCTTAGGCCTAGCGATGCAGACCCAGTACTTC.

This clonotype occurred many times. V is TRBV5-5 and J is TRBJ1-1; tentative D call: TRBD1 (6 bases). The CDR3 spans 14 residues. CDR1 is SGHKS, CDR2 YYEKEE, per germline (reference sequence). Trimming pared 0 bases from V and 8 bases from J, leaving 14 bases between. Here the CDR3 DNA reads TGTGCCAGCAGCTTGGTTCCCGCAGGGGTGGAAGCTTTCTTT. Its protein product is CASSLVPAGVEAFF.

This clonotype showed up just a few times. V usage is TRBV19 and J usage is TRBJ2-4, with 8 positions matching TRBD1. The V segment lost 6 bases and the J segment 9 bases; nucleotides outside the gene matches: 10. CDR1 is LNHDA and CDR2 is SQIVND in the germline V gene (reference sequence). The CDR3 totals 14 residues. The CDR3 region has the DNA TGTGCCAGTAGGCTGGACAGGGTGCGTGGCATTCAGTACTTC. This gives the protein CASRLDRVRGIQYF.

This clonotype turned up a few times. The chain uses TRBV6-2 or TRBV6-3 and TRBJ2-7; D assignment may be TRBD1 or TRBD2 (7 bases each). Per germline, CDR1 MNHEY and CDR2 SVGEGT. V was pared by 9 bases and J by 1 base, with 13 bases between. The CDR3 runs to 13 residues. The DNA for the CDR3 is TGTGCCAGGAGCGGGACAGAGTCCTACGAGCAGTACGTC. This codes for CARSGTESYEQYV.

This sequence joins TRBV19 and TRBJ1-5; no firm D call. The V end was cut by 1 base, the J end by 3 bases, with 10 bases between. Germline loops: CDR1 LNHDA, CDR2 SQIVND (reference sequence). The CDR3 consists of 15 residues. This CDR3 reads CASSIGQVSNQPQHF. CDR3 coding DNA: TGTGCCAGTAGTATAGGACAAGTCTCCAATCAGCCCCAGCATTTT.

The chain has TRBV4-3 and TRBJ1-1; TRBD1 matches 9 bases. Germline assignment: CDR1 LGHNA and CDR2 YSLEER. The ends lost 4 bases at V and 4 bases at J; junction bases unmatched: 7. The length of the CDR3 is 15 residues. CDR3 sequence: CASSPERTGVTEAFF. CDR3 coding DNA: TGCGCCAGCAGCCCGGAAAGGACAGGGGTCACTGAAGCTTTCTTT.

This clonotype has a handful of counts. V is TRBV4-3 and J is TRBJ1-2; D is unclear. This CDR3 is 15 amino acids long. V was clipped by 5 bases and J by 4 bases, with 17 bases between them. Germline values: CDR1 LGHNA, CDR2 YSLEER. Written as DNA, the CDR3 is TGCGCCAGCAGCGGGCTTGCGCCAACCCCCTATGGCTACACCTTC. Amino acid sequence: CASSGLAPTPYGYTF.